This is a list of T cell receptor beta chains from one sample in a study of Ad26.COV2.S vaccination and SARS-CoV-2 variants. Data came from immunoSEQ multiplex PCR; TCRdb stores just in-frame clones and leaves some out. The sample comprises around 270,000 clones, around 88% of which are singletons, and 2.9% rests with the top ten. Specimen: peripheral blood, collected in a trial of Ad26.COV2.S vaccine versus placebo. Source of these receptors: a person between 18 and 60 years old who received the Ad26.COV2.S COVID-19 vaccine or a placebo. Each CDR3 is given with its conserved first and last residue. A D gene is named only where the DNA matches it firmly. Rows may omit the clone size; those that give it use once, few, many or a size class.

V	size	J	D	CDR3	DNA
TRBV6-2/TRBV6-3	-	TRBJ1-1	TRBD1	CASSRTGVRTEAFF	TGTGCCAGCAGTCGGACAGGGGTGCGGACTGAAGCTTTCTTT
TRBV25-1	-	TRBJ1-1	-	CASSESGRVVAEAFF	TGTGCCAGCAGTGAATCAGGGCGAGTGGTCGCTGAAGCTTTCTTT
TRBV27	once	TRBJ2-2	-	CASSSGHTGELFF	TGTGCCAGTAGTAGCGGCCACACCGGGGAGCTGTTTTTT
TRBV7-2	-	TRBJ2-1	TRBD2	CASSITSGSTYNEQFF	TGTGCCAGCAGCATTACTAGCGGGAGTACCTACAATGAGCAGTTCTTC
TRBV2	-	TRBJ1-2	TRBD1	CASSEGQGRGYTF	TGTGCCAGCAGCGAGGGACAGGGGAGAGGCTACACCTTC
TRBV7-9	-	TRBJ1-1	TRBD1	CASSLQGANTEAFF	TGTGCCAGCAGCTTACAGGGGGCGAACACTGAAGCTTTCTTT
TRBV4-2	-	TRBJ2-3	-	CASSQERGQGDTQYF	TGTGCCAGCAGCCAAGAAAGGGGTCAGGGAGATACGCAGTATTTT
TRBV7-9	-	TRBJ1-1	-	CASSAGHTTAFF	TGTGCCAGCAGCGCAGGACACACTACAGCTTTCTTT
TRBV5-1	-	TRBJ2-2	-	CASAEGPNGGELFF	TGCGCCAGTGCGGAGGGCCCCAACGGCGGGGAGCTGTTTTTT
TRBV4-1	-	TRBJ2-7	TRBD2	CASSRSRAGVYEQYF	TGCGCCAGCAGCCGCAGTCGAGCGGGGGTGTACGAGCAGTACTTC
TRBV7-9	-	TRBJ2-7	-	CASSVDGLTYEQYF	TGTGCCAGCAGCGTCGATGGATTAACTTACGAGCAGTACTTC
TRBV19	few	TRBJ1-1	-	CASSQQGSEAFF	TGTGCCAGTAGTCAACAGGGCTCTGAAGCTTTCTTT
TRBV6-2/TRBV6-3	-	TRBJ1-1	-	CASSSEGGNTEAFF	TGTGCCAGCAGTTCCGAGGGCGGGAACACTGAAGCTTTCTTT